Listed below are T cell receptor beta chains from one sample, sequenced in a study of T cells in narcolepsy. Sequencing used immunoSEQ multiplex PCR; TCRdb keeps in-frame clones, though not all of them. The sample includes approximately 28,000 clones, roughly 77% of them seen just once. Sequencing was carried out using memory (CD45RA-) CD4+ T cells from blood. The receptor set was obtained from a human donor in good health. CDR3s include the opening cysteine and the closing phenylalanine or tryptophan. The D gene is left open where the match is weak. Part of the rows lack a size; the others show once, few, many or a class for expanded clones.

d_call: -
j_call: TRBJ2-7
v_call: TRBV6-1
clone_size: -
cdr3_aa: CVCGGSYEQYF
cdr3_nt: TGTGTTTGTGGCGGCTCCTACGAGCAGTACTTC

d_call: -
j_call: TRBJ1-2
v_call: TRBV18
clone_size: -
cdr3_aa: CASSPSPGPEFEGYTF
cdr3_nt: TGTGCCAGCTCACCCTCCCCCGGGCCCGAGTTTGAGGGCTACACCTTC

d_call: -
j_call: TRBJ1-2
v_call: TRBV9
clone_size: -
cdr3_aa: CASSVGGSNYGYTF
cdr3_nt: TGTGCCAGCAGCGTAGGGGGTTCTAACTATGGCTACACCTTC

d_call: -
j_call: TRBJ1-5
v_call: TRBV5-5
clone_size: -
cdr3_aa: CASSLERGNQPQHF
cdr3_nt: TGTGCCAGCAGCTTGGAGCGAGGCAATCAGCCCCAGCATTTT

d_call: -
j_call: TRBJ1-2
v_call: TRBV7-8
clone_size: -
cdr3_aa: CASSLESGTPRYGYTF
cdr3_nt: TGTGCCAGCAGCTTGGAGAGCGGGACACCGAGGTATGGCTACACCTTC

d_call: -
j_call: TRBJ1-3
v_call: TRBV30
clone_size: -
cdr3_aa: CAWTDSGNTIYF
cdr3_nt: TGTGCCTGGACGGATAGTGGAAACACCATATATTTT

d_call: TRBD2
j_call: TRBJ2-5
v_call: TRBV7-3
clone_size: few
cdr3_aa: CASSFYPGLAGVETQYF
cdr3_nt: TGTGCCAGCAGCTTCTACCCCGGACTAGCGGGGGTGGAGACCCAGTACTTC

d_call: TRBD1
j_call: TRBJ1-1
v_call: TRBV5-1
clone_size: once
cdr3_aa: CASSLGTGVKGTEAFF
cdr3_nt: TGCGCCAGCAGCTTGGGGACAGGGGTGAAAGGCACTGAAGCTTTCTTT

d_call: -
j_call: TRBJ2-4
v_call: TRBV6-5
clone_size: -
cdr3_aa: CASSYTGNLAKNIQYF
cdr3_nt: TGTGCCAGCAGTTATACAGGGAATTTGGCCAAAAACATTCAGTACTTC

d_call: -
j_call: TRBJ2-5
v_call: TRBV6-1
clone_size: -
cdr3_aa: CASSEAGGQETQYF
cdr3_nt: TGTGCCAGCAGTGAAGCTGGTGGGCAAGAGACCCAGTACTTC

d_call: -
j_call: TRBJ2-3
v_call: TRBV4-1
clone_size: -
cdr3_aa: CASSQGGLLSTDTQYF
cdr3_nt: TGCGCCAGCAGCCAAGGTGGCTTACTTTCCACAGATACGCAGTATTTT

d_call: TRBD1
j_call: TRBJ2-7
v_call: TRBV7-2
clone_size: -
cdr3_aa: CASSKRAQGAYEQYF
cdr3_nt: TGTGCCAGCAGCAAACGGGCCCAGGGGGCCTACGAGCAGTACTTC

d_call: -
j_call: TRBJ2-1
v_call: TRBV19
clone_size: -
cdr3_aa: CASRRGGLYNEQFF
cdr3_nt: TGTGCCAGTAGAAGGGGGGGGCTGTACAATGAGCAGTTCTTC

d_call: TRBD1
j_call: TRBJ2-7
v_call: TRBV10-3
clone_size: -
cdr3_aa: CAISESAPGQGGSEQYF
cdr3_nt: TGTGCCATCAGTGAGTCGGCCCCGGGACAGGGGGGCTCCGAGCAGTACTTC

d_call: -
j_call: TRBJ1-1
v_call: TRBV9
clone_size: -
cdr3_aa: CASSVGSGTGTEAFF
cdr3_nt: TGTGCCAGCAGCGTAGGATCAGGGACGGGCACTGAAGCTTTCTTT

d_call: -
j_call: TRBJ2-5
v_call: TRBV5-5
clone_size: -
cdr3_aa: CASSLGARQETQYF
cdr3_nt: TGTGCCAGCAGCTTGGGCGCGAGGCAAGAGACCCAGTACTTC

d_call: -
j_call: TRBJ1-5
v_call: TRBV5-4
clone_size: -
cdr3_aa: CASSLGGRNQPQHF
cdr3_nt: TGTGCCAGCAGCTTGGGGGGGCGCAATCAGCCCCAGCATTTT

d_call: TRBD2
j_call: TRBJ2-2
v_call: TRBV11-3
clone_size: -
cdr3_aa: CASCWTSGTGGELFF
cdr3_nt: TGTGCCAGCTGCTGGACTAGCGGGACGGGCGGGGAGCTGTTTTTT

d_call: -
j_call: TRBJ2-7
v_call: TRBV19
clone_size: -
cdr3_aa: CASSIAHPRDEQYF
cdr3_nt: TGTGCCAGTAGTATTGCCCATCCGAGGGACGAGCAGTACTTC

d_call: -
j_call: TRBJ2-2
v_call: TRBV4-2
clone_size: few
cdr3_aa: CASSQDWTGELFF
cdr3_nt: TGTGCCAGCAGCCAAGATTGGACCGGGGAGCTGTTTTTT

d_call: -
j_call: TRBJ1-1
v_call: TRBV7-9
clone_size: -
cdr3_aa: CASSSFSGNTEAFF
cdr3_nt: TGTGCCAGCAGCTCGTTCTCAGGGAACACTGAAGCTTTCTTT

d_call: -
j_call: TRBJ2-2
v_call: TRBV5-4
clone_size: -
cdr3_aa: CASSLASRGFAELFF
cdr3_nt: TGTGCCAGCAGCTTGGCCAGCCGGGGATTTGCGGAGCTGTTTTTT

d_call: -
j_call: TRBJ2-1
v_call: TRBV7-3
clone_size: few
cdr3_aa: CASSLTSQPIYNEQFF
cdr3_nt: TGTGCCAGCAGCTTAACGAGCCAGCCCATCTACAATGAGCAGTTCTTC

d_call: TRBD2
j_call: TRBJ2-7
v_call: TRBV28
clone_size: -
cdr3_aa: CASSPTSGRRGYEQYF
cdr3_nt: TGTGCCAGCAGTCCAACGAGCGGGAGGAGAGGGTACGAGCAGTACTTC

d_call: -
j_call: TRBJ2-7
v_call: TRBV6-1
clone_size: -
cdr3_aa: CASSARRGYDYEQYF
cdr3_nt: TGTGCCAGCAGTGCCAGGAGGGGTTACGACTACGAGCAGTACTTC

d_call: TRBD1
j_call: TRBJ2-1
v_call: TRBV11-2
clone_size: -
cdr3_aa: CASSLSGTDINEQFF
cdr3_nt: TGTGCCAGCAGCTTATCAGGGACAGACATAAATGAGCAGTTCTTC

d_call: -
j_call: TRBJ1-1
v_call: TRBV5-1
clone_size: -
cdr3_aa: CASSPGTTRGTEAFF
cdr3_nt: TGCGCCAGCAGCCCAGGGACAACCCGAGGCACTGAAGCTTTCTTT

d_call: TRBD2
j_call: TRBJ2-5
v_call: TRBV10-3
clone_size: once
cdr3_aa: CAISEGPGGRETQYF
cdr3_nt: TGTGCCATCAGTGAGGGCCCGGGAGGTCGGGAGACCCAGTACTTC

d_call: -
j_call: TRBJ2-5
v_call: TRBV12-5
clone_size: -
cdr3_aa: CASGGTRGPVETQYF
cdr3_nt: TGTGCTAGTGGTGGAACACGGGGACCGGTAGAGACCCAGTACTTC

d_call: -
j_call: TRBJ1-1
v_call: TRBV27
clone_size: -
cdr3_aa: CASSLPDNYTEAFF
cdr3_nt: TGTGCCAGCAGTTTACCGGACAACTACACTGAAGCTTTCTTT

d_call: -
j_call: TRBJ2-7
v_call: TRBV10-3
clone_size: -
cdr3_aa: CAISESGAVHEQYF
cdr3_nt: TGTGCCATCAGTGAGTCGGGGGCGGTCCACGAGCAGTACTTC

d_call: -
j_call: TRBJ1-3
v_call: TRBV28
clone_size: -
cdr3_aa: CASTPTGLENTIYF
cdr3_nt: TGTGCCAGCACCCCGACAGGTCTAGAAAACACCATATATTTT

d_call: -
j_call: TRBJ2-2
v_call: TRBV19
clone_size: -
cdr3_aa: CASSKGSIHGELFF
cdr3_nt: TGTGCCAGTAGTAAAGGGAGTATACACGGGGAGCTGTTTTTT

d_call: TRBD2
j_call: TRBJ2-7
v_call: TRBV2
clone_size: -
cdr3_aa: CASSGGTSGIHEQYF
cdr3_nt: TGTGCCAGCAGTGGGGGGACTAGCGGGATCCACGAGCAGTACTTC

d_call: -
j_call: TRBJ1-3
v_call: TRBV4-2
clone_size: -
cdr3_aa: CASSQLRTGNTIYF
cdr3_nt: TGTGCCAGCAGCCAACTCCGGACTGGAAACACCATATATTTT

d_call: TRBD1
j_call: TRBJ1-2
v_call: TRBV11-2
clone_size: -
cdr3_aa: CASSPGTGRPPNYGYTF
cdr3_nt: TGTGCCAGCAGCCCTGGGACAGGGAGGCCCCCTAACTATGGCTACACCTTC

d_call: -
j_call: TRBJ2-5
v_call: TRBV5-1
clone_size: -
cdr3_aa: CASSLGLGDETQYF
cdr3_nt: TGCGCCAGCAGCTTGGGATTGGGGGACGAGACCCAGTACTTC

d_call: -
j_call: TRBJ2-5
v_call: TRBV19
clone_size: -
cdr3_aa: CASSRHYPEAGQETQYF
cdr3_nt: TGTGCCAGTAGTAGACACTATCCAGAGGCGGGCCAAGAGACCCAGTACTTC

d_call: -
j_call: TRBJ1-2
v_call: TRBV12-5
clone_size: -
cdr3_aa: CTSGRGAGGYTF
cdr3_nt: TGTACTAGTGGCCGGGGGGCAGGCGGCTACACCTTC

d_call: -
j_call: TRBJ2-7
v_call: TRBV27
clone_size: -
cdr3_aa: CASSRSGGPYEQYF
cdr3_nt: TGTGCCAGCAGCCGATCTGGGGGACCCTACGAGCAGTACTTC

d_call: -
j_call: TRBJ2-3
v_call: TRBV7-3
clone_size: once
cdr3_aa: CASSFTPRDTQYF
cdr3_nt: TGTGCCAGCAGCTTCACTCCCCGAGATACGCAGTATTTT

d_call: TRBD2
j_call: TRBJ2-6
v_call: TRBV19
clone_size: -
cdr3_aa: CASSVTSGRGPGANVLTF
cdr3_nt: TGTGCCAGTAGTGTGACTAGCGGGAGGGGCCCTGGGGCCAACGTCCTGACTTTC

d_call: TRBD2
j_call: TRBJ2-7
v_call: TRBV9
clone_size: -
cdr3_aa: CASSVAHLAGGGEQYF
cdr3_nt: TGTGCCAGCAGCGTAGCTCATCTAGCGGGAGGAGGCGAGCAGTACTTC

d_call: -
j_call: TRBJ1-1
v_call: TRBV5-4
clone_size: -
cdr3_aa: CASSLEVVNTEAFF
cdr3_nt: TGTGCCAGCAGCTTGGAGGTGGTAAACACTGAAGCTTTCTTT

d_call: -
j_call: TRBJ2-5
v_call: TRBV2
clone_size: -
cdr3_aa: CASRGSSETQYF
cdr3_nt: TGTGCCAGCAGGGGCTCTTCGGAGACCCAGTACTTC

d_call: -
j_call: TRBJ2-7
v_call: TRBV6-5
clone_size: -
cdr3_aa: CASSEVASEQYF
cdr3_nt: TGTGCCAGCAGTGAAGTAGCGTCCGAGCAGTACTTC

d_call: -
j_call: TRBJ1-3
v_call: TRBV4-1
clone_size: -
cdr3_aa: CASSQRLTSGNTIYF
cdr3_nt: TGCGCCAGCAGCCAAAGACTGACTTCCGGAAACACCATATATTTT

d_call: -
j_call: TRBJ1-5
v_call: TRBV6-1
clone_size: -
cdr3_aa: CASSERRGGQPQHF
cdr3_nt: TGTGCCAGCAGTGAGAGAAGGGGAGGCCAGCCCCAGCATTTT